This T cell receptor (beta chain) was identified during a study of blood T cell repertoires in COVID-19. Study-level background: The United States, Italy and Spain were the sources of the acute and convalescent COVID-19 samples. The cDNA or gDNA used as material had been derived from T cells, B-cell-depleted T cells, or PBMCs.

Methods used by the authors: Reference gene primer amplification gave estimated nucleated cell counts. Clones were read by immunoSEQ multiplex PCR, and TCRdb kept only the in-frame ones, dropping some. V and J calls and clone size are those listed in that table; D and trimming were worked out from the DNA. The sample gives around 440,000 clones, about 91% of which show up once; roughly 12% is in the top ten. The CDR3 extends over 15 amino acids. Germline V gene lookup returns CDR1 SGHNT and CDR2 YYREEE (reference sequence). The trim removed 4 bases at V and 2 bases at J, leaving 1 base unmatched. This sequence originates from a woman aged 50 to 60 with COVID-19, enrolled during active disease. V usage is TRBV5-4 and J usage is TRBJ1-4; 11 positions agree with TRBD1. What was sequenced was peripheral blood. CDR3 sequence: CASSRTGGTNEKLFF. In DNA, the CDR3 is TGTGCCAGCAGCCGGACAGGGGGCACTAATGAAAAACTGTTTTTT.